The 26 T cell receptor beta chains presented below share a single source sample, sequenced in a study of breast tumors, draining lymph nodes, adjacent tissues. TCRdb fed the multiplex PCR reads into MiXCR, producing one record per CDR3 protein. The sample carries roughly 220,000 distinct CDR3 sequences, nearly 35% recorded once. The lymph nodes were axillary draining lymph nodes from breast cancer patients. Sequenced: axillary lymph node tissue. These TCRs come from a female donor with breast cancer. Some clones in this sample may be carry-over from other donors' samples.

This clonotype was seen only a few times. The V call is TRBV6-5, the J call TRBJ2-6; D not resolved. From germline, CDR1 is MNHEY and CDR2 SVGAGI. Trimming removed 10 bases at V and 0 bases at J, with 16 bases between. The CDR3 is 16 residues long. The CDR3 DNA follows: TGTGCCACCTCGCGGCGGAAAGGCTCTGGGGCCAACGTCCTGACTTTC. Protein sequence: CATSRRKGSGANVLTF.

The genes are TRBV6-5 and TRBJ1-4; TRBD1 matches at 7 bases. The CDR3 has 15 amino acids. The V segment lost 2 bases and the J segment 8 bases; nucleotides outside the gene matches: 8. From germline, CDR1 is MNHEY and CDR2 SVGAGI. The CDR3 nucleotides read TGTGCCAGCAGTTACGGGGGTGGGGACAGAGAAAAACTGTTTTTT. This gives the protein CASSYGGGDREKLFF.

This clonotype was seen repeatedly, ten times or more. The V and J genes are TRBV9 and TRBJ2-7; perhaps TRBD2 as D (6 bases). Per the germline V gene, CDR1 is SGDLS and CDR2 is YYNGEE. The CDR3 covers 13 residues. The V end was cut by 4 bases, the J end by 2 bases, with 10 bases between. CDR3 amino acids: CASSRGNTYEQYF. As DNA, the CDR3 is TGTGCCAGCAGCCGCGGGAATACCTACGAGCAGTACTTC.

The chain employs TRBV2 and TRBJ2-6; 12 bases match TRBD1. J was trimmed by 2 bases and V by 4 bases; bases with no gene match: 3. This CDR3 contains 17 residues. CDR1 SNHLY and CDR2 FYNNEI come from the germline V gene. The CDR3 loop is CASSAGTGGAGANVLTF. CDR3 sequence (DNA): TGTGCCAGCAGTGCCGGGACAGGGGGCGCTGGGGCCAACGTCCTGACTTTC.

This clonotype has ten or more counts. This chain connects TRBV3-1 to TRBJ1-2; no definite D call. The CDR3 length is 12 residues. The germline V and J ends were trimmed by 0 bases and 8 bases, with 7 bases remaining between them. Germline CDR1 reads LGHDT; CDR2 reads YNNKEL (reference sequence). The DNA of the CDR3 is TGTGCCAGCAGCCAAGAAGGTTTAGGCTACACCTTC. Translation: CASSQEGLGYTF.

On this clonotype itself: This may come from a read error, since a much larger clone is one base off. The rearrangement links TRBV30 to TRBJ2-2; the D gene is possibly TRBD2 (5 bases). Germline V gene data show CDR1 as GTSNPN and CDR2 as SVGIG (reference sequence). Deletions cut 5 bases from V and 1 base from J, with 14 bases between. This CDR3 is built from 15 residues. CDR3 in amino acids: CAWREGALNTGELFF. The CDR3, as DNA: TGTGCCTGGCGTGAGGGAGCTTTGAACACCGGGGAGCTGTTTTTT.

The chain has TRBV4-3 and TRBJ2-5; D gene unclear. This CDR3 has 13 amino acids. The germline V and J ends were trimmed by 3 bases and 2 bases, with 7 bases remaining between them. From germline, CDR1 is LGHNA and CDR2 YSLEER. The CDR3 DNA follows: TGCGCCAGCAGCCAGAGACTGCAAGAGACCCAGTACTTC. It yields the protein CASSQRLQETQYF.

The gene calls are TRBV14 and TRBJ2-1; D is ambiguous. This CDR3 comprises 14 residues. Per the germline V gene, CDR1 is SGHDN and CDR2 is FVKESK. The ends were cut back, 2 bases at V and 1 base at J, with 6 bases in the middle. The CDR3 nucleotides are TGTGCCAGCAGCCAAAGAGTATCCTACAATGAGCAGTTCTTC. Residues: CASSQRVSYNEQFF.

This clonotype has at least ten counts. The chain has TRBV18 and TRBJ2-7; 12 bases are a match to TRBD1. Trimming took 4 bases from V and 5 from J; bases not matched to a gene: 6. The CDR3 consists of 15 residues. Germline CDR1 reads KGHSH; CDR2 reads LQKENI. The CDR3 protein is CASSLTGQGANEQYF. CDR3 coding DNA: TGTGCCAGCTCACTCACGGGACAGGGGGCCAACGAGCAGTACTTC.

There are many counts of this clonotype. The genes are TRBV29-1 and TRBJ2-7; 9 positions agree with TRBD1. The CDR3 contains 13 residues. Germline trimming cut 7 bases from V and 3 bases from J; bases unmatched to any gene: 7. Looked up from germline, CDR1 is SQVTM and CDR2 is ANQGSEA. The CDR3 DNA sequence: TGCAGCGCGTGGGGACAGGGACTCTACGAGCAGTACTTC. Translation gives CSAWGQGLYEQYF.

This clonotype was observed a handful of times. This may come from a read error, since a much larger clone is one base off. V and J are TRBV13 and TRBJ2-5; D gene ambiguous. The V and J ends lost 4 bases and 0 bases respectively, with 12 bases between them. The CDR3 consists of 15 residues. The germline V gene encodes CDR1 PRHDT and CDR2 FYEKMQ (reference sequence). The CDR3 reads CASSSRTTNQETQYF. DNA for the CDR3: TGTGCCAGCAGCTCACGGACCACCAACCAAGAGACCCAGTACTTC.

This clonotype was counted many times. The chain combines TRBV7-9 with TRBJ1-2; 7 bases are a match to TRBD1. This CDR3 contains 17 residues. Trimming took 3 bases from V and 2 from J; bases not matched to a gene: 12. Germline CDR1 reads SEHNR; CDR2 reads FQNEAQ (reference sequence). CDR3: CASSFRQGDFRNYGYTF. The CDR3 coding sequence is TGTGCCAGCAGCTTTAGACAGGGCGATTTTCGAAACTATGGCTACACCTTC.

On this clonotype itself: One junction end does not reproduce the germline sequence, and a read error may be involved. The chain combines TRBV20-1 with TRBJ2-5; D might be TRBD2 (5 bases). The CDR3 extends over 12 amino acids. Per germline, CDR1 DFQATT and CDR2 SNEGSKA (reference sequence). The CDR3 is CSATRLGETPYF. The CDR3 DNA is TGCAGTGCTACCCGGCTTGGGGAGACCCCGTACTTC.

This clonotype occurred many times. In DNA, the CDR3 is TGTGCCAGCAGCCCAGGCGGGGGCAGCTATGAGACCCAGTACTTC. Protein sequence: CASSPGGGSYETQYF. The chain recombines TRBV7-3 with TRBJ2-5; maybe TRBD2 (7 bases). The CDR3 is 15 amino acids. Trimming left V 5 bases short and J 5 bases short, with 18 bases between. From germline, CDR1 is SGHTA and CDR2 FQGTGA.

On this clonotype itself: At one end the junction does not follow the germline gene, possibly because of a read error. The chain is built from TRBV19 and TRBJ1-3; no clear D gene. Germline V gene lookup returns CDR1 LNHDA and CDR2 SQIVND (reference sequence). The CDR3 is made up of 8 amino acids. This CDR3 is CASTPGSF. Here the CDR3 DNA reads TGTGCCAGTACCCCGGGGTCATTT.

This clonotype was observed once. The J gene is TRBJ2-5, the V gene TRBV24-1; 7 nucleotides align to TRBD1. J was trimmed by 0 bases and V by 4 bases; bases with no gene match: 22. Germline V lookup: CDR1 KGHDR, CDR2 SFDVKD. This CDR3 is 21 amino acids long. CDR3 sequence (DNA): TGTGCCACCAGTGACCTGGACAGGACCCCCCGGAACGAGCAGTACCAAGAGACCCAGTACTTC. Residues: CATSDLDRTPRNEQYQETQYF.

The genes are TRBV6-5 and TRBJ2-3; tentative D call: TRBD1 (8 bases). The CDR3 consists of 14 residues. Trimming removed 6 bases at V and 4 bases at J, with 14 bases between. Germline loops: CDR1 MNHEY, CDR2 SVGAGI. DNA for the CDR3: TGTGCCAGCAGGCCAACAGGGGGGGCAGATACGCAGTATTTT. It is translated as CASRPTGGADTQYF.

This clonotype was recorded many times. The chain is built from TRBV9 and TRBJ2-7; TRBD1 or TRBD2 may be the D gene (5 bases each). Germline V gene data show CDR1 as SGDLS and CDR2 as YYNGEE. CDR3 size: 12 residues. V was clipped by 3 bases and J by 6 bases, with 10 bases between them. CDR3 sequence reads: CASSATGLEQYF. In DNA, the CDR3 is TGTGCCAGCAGCGCCACGGGGCTCGAGCAGTACTTC.

This clonotype has just a few counts. Just one base apart from a much larger clone, this may be a read error. The V and J genes are TRBV20-1 and TRBJ1-2, with no clear D. The CDR3 extends over 13 amino acids. CDR1 DFQATT and CDR2 SNEGSKA come from the germline V gene (reference sequence). The CDR3 DNA reads as TGCAGTGCCACGGTCGGGCGGAACTATGCCTACACCTTC. Its protein product is CSATVGRNYAYTF.

The table lists this clonotype with many counts. The V call is TRBV7-2, the J call TRBJ2-1; the D is unclear. CDR3 size: 13 residues. Germline V gene data show CDR1 as SGHTA and CDR2 as FQGNSA. With 1 base removed from V and 6 bases from J, the gap between germline ends came to 7 bases. The CDR3 loop reads CASSLDALNEQFF. The CDR3 DNA reads TGTGCCAGCAGCTTAGATGCCCTCAATGAGCAGTTCTTC.

The table lists this clonotype with a few counts. This chain joins TRBV30 and TRBJ2-2; 7 nucleotides match TRBD2. J was trimmed by 6 bases and V by 0 bases; bases with no gene match: 4. Germline values: CDR1 GTSNPN, CDR2 SVGIG (reference sequence). The length of the CDR3 is 14 residues. CDR3 protein: CAWSVGRGAGELFF. The CDR3 DNA sequence: TGTGCCTGGAGTGTGGGTCGGGGGGCCGGGGAGCTGTTTTTT.

This clonotype was detected only a few times. The chain has TRBV6-6 and TRBJ2-7; 11 nucleotides agree with TRBD2. Trimming took 5 bases from V and 3 from J; bases not matched to a gene: 9. In germline, CDR1 is MNHNY, CDR2 SVGAGI (reference sequence). The CDR3 has 16 residues. This CDR3 is CASSHRGTSGLYEQYF. CDR3 in DNA: TGTGCCAGCAGTCATCGCGGGACTAGCGGACTCTACGAGCAGTACTTC.

This clonotype has a handful of counts. This clone may be a read error of a much larger clone one base away. The V call is TRBV20-1, the J call TRBJ1-2; D uncertain. This CDR3 contains 13 residues. Germline V gene lookup returns CDR1 DFQATT and CDR2 SNEGSKA (reference sequence). CDR3 in DNA: TGCAGTGCTAGAGATGGGGAGGGCTATGCCTACACCTTC. This gives the protein CSARDGEGYAYTF.

The table lists this clonotype with a few counts. The chain employs TRBV9 and TRBJ2-1, with 9 bases identical to TRBD1. Trimming cost V 7 bases and J 6 bases; bases outside gene matches: 11. The CDR3 runs to 15 residues. From germline, CDR1 is SGDLS and CDR2 YYNGEE. The CDR3 spells CASSPRTGVGNEQFF. The CDR3 bases are TGTGCCAGCTCACCTCGGACAGGGGTAGGCAATGAGCAGTTCTTC.

Ten or more counts support this clonotype. This chain uses TRBV12-5 with TRBJ2-2; D call uncertain. Germline CDR1 reads LGHNT; CDR2 reads FRNRAP. V was shortened by 4 bases and J by 7 bases, with 1 base between the two germline ends. The CDR3 is 10 amino acids. CDR3 DNA: TGTGCTAGTGGTTACGGGGAGCTGTTTTTT. It encodes CASGYGELFF.

Ten or more counts support this clonotype. This chain connects TRBV20-1 to TRBJ2-2; D may be TRBD2 (5 bases). The germline CDR1 and CDR2 sequences are DFQATT and SNEGSKA (reference sequence). V was pared by 3 bases and J by 0 bases, with 11 bases between. The CDR3 sequence is 15 residues long. The CDR3 protein is CSARDGVANTGELFF. CDR3 bases: TGCAGTGCTAGGGACGGGGTCGCGAACACCGGGGAGCTGTTTTTT.